These T cell receptor beta chains were read from a single sample in a study of shared clonotypes between healthy human individuals. Profiling relied on immunoSEQ multiplex PCR, and the TCRdb table lists in-frame clones only, not all of them. The sample consists of roughly 1 million clones, about 74% of them appearing once. The sequencing input was memory CD4+ T cells sorted from blood. The receptors were sampled from a young man in good health. CDR3s include the opening cysteine and the closing phenylalanine or tryptophan. D genes are given only for firm matches. Clone size is given for some rows only: seen once, a few or many times, or a class if the clone is expanded.

abundance: NA
v_gene: TRBV4-2
d_gene: NA
j_gene: TRBJ2-7
CDR3aa: CASSQDPRGPYEQYF
CDR3nt: TGTGCCAGCAGCCAAGATCCTAGGGGTCCCTACGAGCAGTACTTC

abundance: NA
v_gene: TRBV2
d_gene: NA
j_gene: TRBJ2-1
CDR3aa: CASSVLKGEQFF
CDR3nt: TGTGCCAGCAGTGTTCTGAAGGGTGAGCAGTTCTTC

abundance: few
v_gene: TRBV7-8
d_gene: TRBD1
j_gene: TRBJ2-5
CDR3aa: CATSSGTVQETQYF
CDR3nt: TGTGCCACAAGTTCGGGGACAGTCCAAGAGACCCAGTACTTC

abundance: many
v_gene: TRBV5-6
d_gene: NA
j_gene: TRBJ2-5
CDR3aa: CASSLGRSRGTQYF
CDR3nt: TGTGCCAGCAGCTTGGGTAGAAGTCGAGGGACCCAGTACTTC

abundance: NA
v_gene: TRBV5-5
d_gene: NA
j_gene: TRBJ2-6
CDR3aa: CASSFGVLSGANVLTF
CDR3nt: TGTGCCAGCAGCTTTGGCGTTCTCTCTGGGGCCAACGTCCTGACTTTC

abundance: many
v_gene: TRBV9
d_gene: NA
j_gene: TRBJ1-4
CDR3aa: CASSVGAGPSEKLFF
CDR3nt: TGTGCCAGCAGCGTAGGGGCAGGGCCGTCAGAAAAACTGTTTTTT

abundance: NA
v_gene: TRBV28
d_gene: NA
j_gene: TRBJ1-5
CDR3aa: CASEKVRANSNQPQHF
CDR3nt: TGTGCCAGCGAAAAGGTGCGAGCTAATAGCAATCAGCCCCAGCATTTT

abundance: once
v_gene: TRBV6-5
d_gene: NA
j_gene: TRBJ1-3
CDR3aa: CASRTQASGNTIYF
CDR3nt: TGTGCCAGCAGAACACAAGCCTCTGGAAACACCATATATTTT

abundance: once
v_gene: TRBV9
d_gene: NA
j_gene: TRBJ1-5
CDR3aa: CASSVGYLNQPQHF
CDR3nt: TGTGCCAGCAGCGTTGGCTATCTTAATCAGCCCCAGCATTTT

abundance: NA
v_gene: TRBV10-3
d_gene: NA
j_gene: TRBJ2-7
CDR3aa: CAISESRFEQYF
CDR3nt: TGTGCCATCAGTGAGTCAAGGTTTGAGCAGTACTTC

abundance: NA
v_gene: TRBV6-5
d_gene: TRBD1
j_gene: TRBJ2-7
CDR3aa: CASSRTGGGHEQYF
CDR3nt: TGTGCCAGCAGTAGGACAGGGGGAGGCCACGAGCAGTACTTC

abundance: once
v_gene: TRBV5-4
d_gene: NA
j_gene: TRBJ2-1
CDR3aa: CASSRLVNNEQFF
CDR3nt: TGTGCCAGCAGCCGACTAGTTAACAATGAGCAGTTCTTC

abundance: NA
v_gene: TRBV7-9
d_gene: NA
j_gene: TRBJ1-4
CDR3aa: CASSLQGPTNEKLFF
CDR3nt: TGTGCCAGCAGCCTCCAGGGACCAACTAATGAAAAACTGTTTTTT

abundance: NA
v_gene: TRBV2
d_gene: TRBD1
j_gene: TRBJ2-3
CDR3aa: CASRTTGATDTQYF
CDR3nt: TGTGCCAGCAGGACGACAGGGGCCACAGATACGCAGTATTTT

abundance: NA
v_gene: TRBV7-9
d_gene: NA
j_gene: TRBJ1-3
CDR3aa: CASSLAGTGGNTIYF
CDR3nt: TGTGCCAGCAGCTTAGCGGGGACGGGTGGAAACACCATATATTTT

abundance: NA
v_gene: TRBV19
d_gene: TRBD1
j_gene: TRBJ1-5
CDR3aa: CASRDRVRDQPQHF
CDR3nt: TGTGCCAGTAGGGACAGGGTGAGGGATCAGCCCCAGCATTTT

abundance: NA
v_gene: TRBV2
d_gene: NA
j_gene: TRBJ1-2
CDR3aa: CASSDQTYGYTF
CDR3nt: TGTGCCAGCAGTGACCAGACCTATGGCTACACCTTC

abundance: NA
v_gene: TRBV6-6
d_gene: NA
j_gene: TRBJ2-3
CDR3aa: CASTPGHASDTQYF
CDR3nt: TGTGCCAGCACCCCCGGCCACGCCTCAGATACGCAGTATTTT

abundance: NA
v_gene: TRBV5-1
d_gene: NA
j_gene: TRBJ1-3
CDR3aa: CASSPGAAADNTIYF
CDR3nt: TGCGCCAGCAGCCCAGGGGCAGCGGCAGACAACACCATATATTTT

abundance: NA
v_gene: TRBV5-1
d_gene: TRBD2
j_gene: TRBJ2-2
CDR3aa: CASSLETSPGELFF
CDR3nt: TGCGCCAGCAGCTTGGAGACTAGCCCCGGGGAGCTGTTTTTT

abundance: NA
v_gene: TRBV9
d_gene: TRBD2
j_gene: TRBJ2-3
CDR3aa: CASSVDGTSGADTQYF
CDR3nt: TGTGCCAGCAGCGTGGACGGGACTAGTGGGGCAGATACGCAGTATTTT

abundance: NA
v_gene: TRBV5-1
d_gene: NA
j_gene: TRBJ2-7
CDR3aa: CASSLPGSRQISYEQYF
CDR3nt: TGCGCCAGCAGCTTACCCGGGTCCCGACAGATTTCCTACGAGCAGTACTTC

abundance: NA
v_gene: TRBV7-9
d_gene: NA
j_gene: TRBJ2-7
CDR3aa: CASSLVSGGSYEQYF
CDR3nt: TGTGCCAGCAGCTTAGTATCCGGGGGATCCTACGAGCAGTACTTC

abundance: NA
v_gene: TRBV4-3
d_gene: NA
j_gene: TRBJ2-7
CDR3aa: CASSQGVTEAPYEQYF
CDR3nt: TGCGCCAGCAGCCAAGGCGTGACAGAGGCCCCCTACGAGCAGTACTTC